A single sample gave rise to the 18 T cell receptor beta chains below, sequenced in a study of CD8 T cells in ankylosing spondylitis (dated by TCRdb to 2016 to 2017). Results and caveats for the whole study, not just this receptor: A TCR beta motif of about 8 highly homologous amino acid variants appeared characteristic of blood from ankylosing spondylitis patients.

The library was built by means of 5' RACE. The sequencer was an Illumina HiSeq 2500. TCRdb's own reprocessing of the public reads used fastp at Q25 and MiXCR and kept productive beta chains. Each entry is one CDR3 protein sequence, shown with its most common DNA and genes. This sample holds under 850,000 distinct CDR3 sequences; 15% to 20% were observed only once. The ten biggest clones cover 15% to 20% of the sample. Their recognized antigens are unknown. The sample consisted of blood, either unsorted or a sorted T cell fraction (not recorded which). These TCRs come from a male donor with ankylosing spondylitis.

This clonotype has only a few counts. The CDR3 sequence is CASSSNNRGHEQYF. The CDR3 nucleotides read TGTGCCAGCAGCTCAAATAACAGGGGCCACGAGCAGTACTTC. The chain links TRBV7-9 to TRBJ2-7, with 7 bases that match TRBD1. Losses at the gene ends were 4 bases for V and 5 bases for J; bases not matched to a gene: 8. The CDR3 spans 14 residues. CDR1 is SEHNR, CDR2 FQNEAQ, per germline (reference sequence).

This clonotype was detected a few times. V usage is TRBV9 and J usage is TRBJ1-2, with TRBD1 identical over 8 bases. The J segment lost 7 bases and the V segment lost 4 bases, leaving 9 bases of the junction unmatched. The CDR3 runs 14 residues. The germline gives CDR1 SGDLS, CDR2 YYNGEE. CDR3 residues: CASSLRQGRGGYTF. As DNA, the CDR3 is TGTGCCAGCAGCCTACGACAGGGGCGAGGTGGCTACACCTTC.

The genes are TRBV19 and TRBJ2-4; 7 bases are a match to TRBD2. After removal of 5 bases from V and 0 bases from J, the junction contained 10 bases not matched to a gene. This CDR3 contains 17 residues. Germline V gives CDR1 LNHDA, CDR2 SQIVND (reference sequence). For the CDR3, the DNA is TGTGCCAGTAGTCCCCAGCGGGACTTTATAGCCAAAAACATTCAGTACTTC. Translation gives CASSPQRDFIAKNIQYF.

This clonotype was counted only a few times. This chain connects TRBV5-1 to TRBJ2-7; tentative D call: TRBD2 (6 bases). V gave up 6 bases and J gave up 0 bases, with 13 bases separating them. The CDR3 extends over 14 amino acids. Germline V gives CDR1 SGHRS, CDR2 YFSETQ. Here the CDR3 reads CASTGGGLSYEQYF. The CDR3 bases are TGCGCCAGCACCGGGGGAGGCCTCTCCTACGAGCAGTACTTC.

Ten or more counts support this clonotype. V gene TRBV11-2 combines with J gene TRBJ1-1; D perhaps matches TRBD1 (6 bases). The CDR3 loop spans 16 amino acids. The germline V and J ends were trimmed by 4 bases and 0 bases, with 15 bases remaining between them. Germline assignment: CDR1 SGHAT and CDR2 FQNNGV. The CDR3 loop reads CASSSPDSYMNTEAFF. The CDR3 DNA reads as TGTGCCAGCAGCTCCCCGGACAGTTACATGAACACTGAAGCTTTCTTT.

The chain uses TRBV27 and TRBJ1-2; possible D gene TRBD1, 5 bases. Germline V lookup: CDR1 MNHEY, CDR2 SMNVEV (reference sequence). The CDR3 is 15 amino acids. V dropped 4 bases and J dropped 6 bases, with 18 bases sitting between them. This chain's CDR3 is CASSSSGQGLDGYTF. Here the CDR3 DNA reads TGTGCCAGCAGTTCCTCGGGCCAGGGCCTCGATGGCTACACCTTC.

CDR3 coding DNA: TGTGCCAGCAGTTGGGACGGTCAATACGAGCAGTACTTC. Protein product: CASSWDGQYEQYF. The rearrangement uses TRBV6-5 and TRBJ2-7; D might be TRBD1 or TRBD2, each matching 5 bases. CDR3 length: 13 residues. Trimming stripped 4 bases from V and 4 bases from J, with 11 bases between. Germline V CDR1 and CDR2: MNHEY, SVGAGI.

The V gene is TRBV4-1, the J gene TRBJ1-1; 7 positions agree with TRBD1. This CDR3 is built from 17 residues. Germline CDR1 reads MGHRA; CDR2 reads YSYEKL. Unmatched junction bases numbered 10, after V lost 1 base and J lost 2 bases. CDR3 DNA sequence: TGCGCCAGCAGCCAAGTCAGGGCAGGGGGACCAAACACTGAAGCTTTCTTT. It translates to CASSQVRAGGPNTEAFF.

This clonotype appeared a few times. V is TRBV10-2 and J is TRBJ1-1, with D possibly matching TRBD1 (5 bases). Trimming removed 3 bases from V and 5 bases from J, with 16 bases in between. In germline, CDR1 is WSHSY, CDR2 SAAADI. The CDR3 loop spans 15 amino acids. In DNA, the CDR3 is TGCGCCAGCAGTGAAGCCGGGACGGTGGGGACTGAAGCTTTCTTT. Translated, it gives CASSEAGTVGTEAFF.

This sequence joins TRBV2 and TRBJ2-1; weak D call: TRBD1 (5 bases). V was clipped by 8 bases and J by 0 bases, with 14 bases between them. This CDR3 has 15 residues. Per the germline V gene, CDR1 is SNHLY and CDR2 is FYNNEI. CDR3 in DNA: TGTGCCAGCTTTGATAGACAGCGCTCCTACAATGAGCAGTTCTTC. Translation: CASFDRQRSYNEQFF. The complete variable domain, with remaining parts taken from reference TRBV2 and TRBJ2-1, reads EPEVTQTPSHQVTQMGQEVILRCVPISNHLYFYWYRQILGQKVEFLVSFYNNEISEKSEIFDDQFSVERPDGSNFTLKIRSTKLEDSAMYFCASFDRQRSYNEQFFGPGTRLTVL.

The chain joins TRBV24-1 to TRBJ2-1, with TRBD2 matching over 7 bases. The CDR3 is 15 amino acids. V lost 3 bases and J lost 2; bases outside the gene matches: 3. Germline lookup yields CDR1 KGHDR and CDR2 SFDVKD. In nucleotides, the CDR3 is TGTGCCACCAGTGATCGCGGGAGTACCTACAATGAGCAGTTCTTC. Amino acid sequence: CATSDRGSTYNEQFF.

This clonotype came up a few times. The V and J genes are TRBV20-1 and TRBJ2-7; no definite D call. The CDR3 is 12 residues long. The V gene lost 0 bases and the J gene lost 4 bases, with 7 bases spanning the gap. The germline CDR1 and CDR2 sequences are DFQATT and SNEGSKA (reference sequence). The CDR3 DNA reads as TGCAGTGCTAGAGATATAGGTTACGAGCAGTACTTC. Translation: CSARDIGYEQYF.

This clonotype was found a few times. The chain combines TRBV7-9 with TRBJ2-1; perhaps TRBD2 as D (6 bases). V lost 4 bases to trimming and J lost 8 bases, with 21 bases between them. The length of the CDR3 is 16 residues. From germline, CDR1 is SEHNR and CDR2 FQNEAQ (reference sequence). The CDR3 DNA sequence: TGTGCCAGCAGCTCCATTCTCGGGGTAGGGACTTATGAGCAGTTCTTC. It encodes CASSSILGVGTYEQFF.

This clonotype has at least ten counts. The chain recombines TRBV10-3 with TRBJ1-6; maybe TRBD1 (5 bases). Trimming cost V 5 bases and J 5 bases, with 10 bases left between them. This CDR3 is 14 amino acids long. Germline-derived CDR1 and CDR2 are ENHRY and SYGVKD. Here the CDR3 reads CAISSGTDNSPLHF. DNA for the CDR3: TGTGCCATCAGTTCCGGGACCGATAATTCACCCCTCCACTTT.

There are a few counts of this clonotype. The J gene is TRBJ2-7, the V gene TRBV14; D remains unclear. The CDR3 spans 15 residues. The germline V and J ends were trimmed by 0 bases and 7 bases, with 16 bases remaining between them. CDR1 SGHDN and CDR2 FVKESK come from the germline V gene. The CDR3 DNA sequence: TGTGCCAGCAGCCAAGATGGGCTAGGAACGAGGGAGCAGTACTTC. Encoded protein: CASSQDGLGTREQYF.

The rearrangement links TRBV20-1 to TRBJ1-1, with D tentatively TRBD1 (5 bases). Between the trimmed V and J ends, which lost 8 bases and 8 bases, there was a span of 18 bases. This CDR3 has 12 amino acids. Germline loops: CDR1 DFQATT, CDR2 SNEGSKA (reference sequence). CDR3 region: CSSPGAGPEAFF. The CDR3 region has the DNA TGCAGTTCACCTGGGGCGGGGCCGGAAGCTTTCTTT.

V gene TRBV11-2 combines with J gene TRBJ2-5; possibly TRBD1 for D (5 bases). Germline V gene sequence: CDR1 SGHAT, CDR2 FQNNGV. V lost 5 bases to trimming and J lost 5 bases, with 12 bases between them. This CDR3 has 13 amino acids. The CDR3 here is CASSAYSGETQYF. CDR3 sequence (DNA): TGTGCCAGCAGCGCCTACTCAGGGGAGACCCAGTACTTC.

This clonotype came up a few times. The rearrangement links TRBV6-1 to TRBJ1-1; 8 nucleotides line up with TRBD1. CDR1 is MNHNS and CDR2 is SASEGT in the germline V gene. The J segment lost 0 bases and the V segment lost 5 bases, leaving 5 bases of the junction unmatched. This CDR3 has 15 amino acids. The CDR3, as DNA: TGTGCCAGCAGTATTCAGGGGGCAGTGAACACTGAAGCTTTCTTT. Its translation is CASSIQGAVNTEAFF.